These 10 T cell receptor beta chains share one sample of origin, sequenced in a study of T cells in Graves' hyperthyroidism and ophthalmopathy (dated by TCRdb to the late 2010s). Receptor libraries were prepared by multiplex PCR. Sequencing was performed on an Illumina HiSeq 2000. Amplification of TCR beta CDR3 regions was carried out from RNA transcripts. The TCR CDR3 was subjected to a first round of RT-PCR using the HTBI primer set and the Qiagen OneStep RT-PCR kit. TCRdb reprocessing: public reads trimmed at Q25 with fastp, clones called with MiXCR, in-frame beta chains kept. One record per CDR3 amino acid sequence lists the most common genes and DNA. This sample gives hundreds of thousands of distinct CDR3 sequences in total; 38% of them show up just once. In total, the top ten clones hold about 9% of the sample. The sequencing sample was made of blood. Every receptor here comes from a man in his late teens or twenties with Graves' hyperthyroidism.

The V and J genes are TRBV4-1 and TRBJ1-1; 11 nucleotides match TRBD1. V lost 4 bases and J lost 3; bases outside the gene matches: 16. Germline CDR1 and CDR2: MGHRA and YSYEKL. This CDR3 has 19 residues. CDR3 residues: CASSPLWTGGRMKDTEAFF. Written as DNA, the CDR3 is TGCGCCAGCAGCCCCCTCTGGACAGGGGGCAGGATGAAGGACACTGAAGCTTTCTTT.

This clonotype was seen a few times. This chain connects TRBV2 to TRBJ2-5, with D maybe TRBD1 (6 bases). CDR3 length equals 15 residues. Trimming took 6 bases from V and 3 from J, leaving 17 bases between them. Germline V lookup: CDR1 SNHLY, CDR2 FYNNEI. Here the CDR3 DNA reads TGTGCCAGCAGCTTGGTCCCCCGACAGGAAGAGACCCAGTACTTC. It is translated as CASSLVPRQEETQYF.

This chain connects TRBV20-1 to TRBJ2-7, with D uncertain. CDR1 is DFQATT, CDR2 SNEGSKA, per germline (reference sequence). V was clipped by 1 base and J by 5 bases, with 12 bases between them. The CDR3 is 13 amino acids. The CDR3 sequence: CSARVSDGHEQYF. CDR3 DNA: TGCAGTGCTAGAGTCTCGGACGGACACGAGCAGTACTTC.

The table lists this clonotype with many counts. This chain joins TRBV7-9 and TRBJ2-7, with 7 bases lining up with TRBD1. Losses at the gene ends were 9 bases for V and 2 bases for J; bases not matched to a gene: 10. This CDR3 spans 14 amino acids. Looked up from germline, CDR1 is SEHNR and CDR2 is FQNEAQ (reference sequence). The CDR3 loop reads CASSLRDSAYEQYF. DNA of the CDR3: TGTGCCAGTAGTCTCCGGGACAGTGCCTACGAGCAGTACTTC. Complete variable domain (other parts from reference TRBV7-9 and TRBJ2-7): DTGVSQNPRHKITKRGQNVTFRCDPISEHNRLYWYRQTLGQGPEFLTYFQNEAQLEKSRLLSDRFSAERPKGSFSTLEIQRTEQGDSAMYLCASSLRDSAYEQYFGPGTRLTVT.

The chain carries TRBV10-3 and TRBJ1-6; no reliable D call. Trimming stripped 6 bases from V and 3 bases from J, with 15 bases between. The CDR3 is made up of 16 amino acids. Germline assignment: CDR1 ENHRY and CDR2 SYGVKD. CDR3 nucleotide sequence: TGTGCCATCAGCGACCTTTTGGGTAACTATAATTCACCCCTCCACTTT. As protein: CAISDLLGNYNSPLHF.

The chain employs TRBV29-1 and TRBJ1-2; TRBD1 is a possible D gene (5 bases). Trimming left V 4 bases short and J 8 bases short, with 11 bases between. The germline CDR1 and CDR2 sequences are SQVTM and ANQGSEA. This CDR3 spans 11 amino acids. This CDR3 is CSVAGRLGYTF. The DNA for the CDR3 is TGCAGCGTTGCGGGGCGGCTCGGCTACACCTTC.

In its sample, this clonotype was seen many times. V usage is TRBV7-3 and J usage is TRBJ1-1; no clear D gene. V lost 5 bases and J 1 base, leaving 8 bases between the germline ends. Germline CDR1 is SGHTA and CDR2 is FQGTGA. The length of the CDR3 is 13 residues. CDR3 amino acids: CASSATRNTEAFF. The CDR3 region has the DNA TGTGCCAGCAGCGCAACAAGGAACACTGAAGCTTTCTTT.

This clonotype was seen more than once but under ten times. The chain is built from TRBV19 and TRBJ2-7; 10 nucleotides align to TRBD1. The CDR3 consists of 14 residues. J was trimmed by 4 bases and V by 5 bases; bases with no gene match: 5. In germline, CDR1 is LNHDA, CDR2 SQIVND (reference sequence). The CDR3 is CASSWDRGSYEQYF. In DNA form, the CDR3 reads TGTGCCAGTAGTTGGGACAGGGGATCTTACGAGCAGTACTTC.

The table lists this clonotype with many counts. The chain combines TRBV2 with TRBJ1-2; the match to TRBD1 covers 9 bases. The CDR3 loop spans 14 amino acids. Germline CDR1 is SNHLY and CDR2 is FYNNEI. The junction had 7 bases not matched to a gene; V was cut back by 6 bases and J by 5 bases. The CDR3 sequence is CASSSGTGSYGYTF. The CDR3 DNA sequence: TGTGCCAGCAGCTCCGGGACAGGGTCTTATGGCTACACCTTC.

The V and J genes are TRBV6-1 and TRBJ2-7; TRBD2 is a possible D gene (6 bases). The CDR3 has 13 residues. V lost 2 bases, J lost 5 bases, and 10 bases lay in between. Germline V gene data show CDR1 as MNHNS and CDR2 as SASEGT. In DNA, the CDR3 is TGTGCCAGCAGTGAAATAACGGGGGACGAGCAGTACTTC. Amino acids: CASSEITGDEQYF.